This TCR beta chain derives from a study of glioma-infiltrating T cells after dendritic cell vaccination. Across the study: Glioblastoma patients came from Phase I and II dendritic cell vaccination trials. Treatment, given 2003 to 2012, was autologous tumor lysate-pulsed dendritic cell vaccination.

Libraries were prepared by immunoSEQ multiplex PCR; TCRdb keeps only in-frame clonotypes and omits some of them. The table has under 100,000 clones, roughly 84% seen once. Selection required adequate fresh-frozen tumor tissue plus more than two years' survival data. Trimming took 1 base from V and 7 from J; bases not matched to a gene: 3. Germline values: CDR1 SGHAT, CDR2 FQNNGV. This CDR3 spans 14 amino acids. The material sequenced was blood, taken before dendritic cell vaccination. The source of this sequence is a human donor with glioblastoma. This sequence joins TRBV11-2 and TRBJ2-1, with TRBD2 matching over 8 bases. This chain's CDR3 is CASSLAGGQNEQFF. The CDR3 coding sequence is TGTGCCAGCAGCTTAGCGGGAGGGCAAAATGAGCAGTTCTTC.